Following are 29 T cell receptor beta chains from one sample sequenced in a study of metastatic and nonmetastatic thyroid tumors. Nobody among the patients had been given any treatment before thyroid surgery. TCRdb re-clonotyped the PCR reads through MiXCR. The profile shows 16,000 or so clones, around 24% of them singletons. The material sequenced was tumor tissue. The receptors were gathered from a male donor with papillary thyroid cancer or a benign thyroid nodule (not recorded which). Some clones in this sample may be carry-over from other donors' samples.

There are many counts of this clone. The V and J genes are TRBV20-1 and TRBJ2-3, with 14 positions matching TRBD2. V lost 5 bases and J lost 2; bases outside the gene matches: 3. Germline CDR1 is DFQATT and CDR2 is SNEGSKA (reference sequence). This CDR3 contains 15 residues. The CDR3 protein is CSAEGLAGVTDTQYF. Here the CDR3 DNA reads TGCAGTGCTGAGGGACTAGCGGGGGTCACAGATACGCAGTATTTT.

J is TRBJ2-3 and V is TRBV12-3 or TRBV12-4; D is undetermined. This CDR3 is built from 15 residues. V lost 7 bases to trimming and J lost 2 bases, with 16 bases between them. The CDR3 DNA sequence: TGTGCCAGCATCCCCCTCGTCGGGCCCACAGATACGCAGTATTTT. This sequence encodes CASIPLVGPTDTQYF.

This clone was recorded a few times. The CDR3 nucleotides are TGTGCCAGCAGTCCGAGACAGGGACTCTCTGGAAACACCATATATTTT. Amino acid sequence: CASSPRQGLSGNTIYF. The genes are TRBV6-2 or TRBV6-3 and TRBJ1-3; TRBD1 agrees at 7 bases. Germline assignment: CDR1 MNHEY and CDR2 SVGEGT. With V trimmed by 5 bases and J by 0 bases, 7 bases remained unmatched. The CDR3 runs 16 residues.

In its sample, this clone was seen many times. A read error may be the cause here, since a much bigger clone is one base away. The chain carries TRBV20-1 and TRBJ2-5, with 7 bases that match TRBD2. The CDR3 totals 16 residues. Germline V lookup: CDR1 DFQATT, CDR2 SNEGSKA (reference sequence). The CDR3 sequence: CRAPPPREGRQETQYF. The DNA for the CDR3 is TGCAGGGCCCCCCCCCCAAGGGAGGGCCGCCAAGAGACCCAGTACTTC.

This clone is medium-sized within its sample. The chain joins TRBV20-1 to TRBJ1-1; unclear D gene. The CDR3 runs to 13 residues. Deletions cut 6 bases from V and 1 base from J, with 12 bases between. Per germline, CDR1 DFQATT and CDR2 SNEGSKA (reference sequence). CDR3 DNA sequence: TGCAGTGCCATGGAGTTACAGAACACTGAAGCTTTCTTT. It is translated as CSAMELQNTEAFF.

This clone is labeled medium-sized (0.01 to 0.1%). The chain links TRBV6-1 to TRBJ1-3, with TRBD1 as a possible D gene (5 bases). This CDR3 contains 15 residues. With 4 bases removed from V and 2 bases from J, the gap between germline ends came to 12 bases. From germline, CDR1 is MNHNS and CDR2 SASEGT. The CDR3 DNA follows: TGTGCCAGCAGTGTCACAGGAGTAGCTGGAAACACCATATATTTT. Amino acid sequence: CASSVTGVAGNTIYF.

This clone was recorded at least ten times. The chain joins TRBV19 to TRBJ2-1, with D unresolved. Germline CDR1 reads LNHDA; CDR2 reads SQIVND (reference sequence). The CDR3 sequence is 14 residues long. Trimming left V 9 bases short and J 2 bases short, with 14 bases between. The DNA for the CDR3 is TGTGCCAGACGTTTCGGGCCCCCCTACAATGAGCAGTTCTTC. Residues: CARRFGPPYNEQFF.

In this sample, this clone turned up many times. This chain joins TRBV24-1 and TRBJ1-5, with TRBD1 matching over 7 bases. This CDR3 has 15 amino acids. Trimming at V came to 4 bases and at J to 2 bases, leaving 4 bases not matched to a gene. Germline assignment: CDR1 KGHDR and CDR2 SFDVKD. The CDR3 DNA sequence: TGTGCCACCAGTGACCGACAGGGCGGCAATCAGCCCCAGCATTTT. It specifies CATSDRQGGNQPQHF.

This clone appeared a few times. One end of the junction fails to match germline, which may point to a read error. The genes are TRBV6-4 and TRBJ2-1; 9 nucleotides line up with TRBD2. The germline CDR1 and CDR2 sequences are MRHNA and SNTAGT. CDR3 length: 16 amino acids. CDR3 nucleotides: TGTGCCAGAAGTGACTCGGGGAATAGCGGGAGTGCTGAGCAGTTCTTC. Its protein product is CARSDSGNSGSAEQFF.

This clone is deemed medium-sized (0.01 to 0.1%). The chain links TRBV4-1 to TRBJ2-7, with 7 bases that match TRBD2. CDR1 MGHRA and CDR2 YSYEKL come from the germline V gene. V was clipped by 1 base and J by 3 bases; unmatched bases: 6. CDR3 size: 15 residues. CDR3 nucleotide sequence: TGCGCCAGCAGCCAAGTAATAGGGGAGGGCTACGAGCAGTACTTC. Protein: CASSQVIGEGYEQYF.

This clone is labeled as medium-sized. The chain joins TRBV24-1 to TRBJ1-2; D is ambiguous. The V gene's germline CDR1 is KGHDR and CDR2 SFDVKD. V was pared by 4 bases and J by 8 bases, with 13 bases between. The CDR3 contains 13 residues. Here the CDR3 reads CATSEGQPFGYTF. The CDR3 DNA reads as TGTGCCACCAGTGAAGGCCAGCCTTTCGGCTACACCTTC.

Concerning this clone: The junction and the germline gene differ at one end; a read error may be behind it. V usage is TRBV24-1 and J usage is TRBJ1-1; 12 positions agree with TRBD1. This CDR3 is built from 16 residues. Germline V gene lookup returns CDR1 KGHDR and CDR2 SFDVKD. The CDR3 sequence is CSTSDNRDRGRTEAFF. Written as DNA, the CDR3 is TGTTCCACCAGCGATAATCGGGACAGGGGGCGGACTGAAGCTTTCTTT.

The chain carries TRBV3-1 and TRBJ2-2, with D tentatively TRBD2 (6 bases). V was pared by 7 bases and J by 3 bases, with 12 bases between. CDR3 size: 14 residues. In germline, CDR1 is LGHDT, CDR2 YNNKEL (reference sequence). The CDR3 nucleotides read TGTGCCAGCATTGGACTATCGGACACCGGGGAGCTGTTTTTT. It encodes CASIGLSDTGELFF.

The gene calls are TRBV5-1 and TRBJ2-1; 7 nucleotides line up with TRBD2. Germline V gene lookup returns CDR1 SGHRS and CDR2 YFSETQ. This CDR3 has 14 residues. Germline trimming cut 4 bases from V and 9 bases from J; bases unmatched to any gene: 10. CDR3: CASSGLAVGCEQFF. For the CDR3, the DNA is TGCGCCAGCAGCGGGCTAGCGGTAGGTTGTGAGCAGTTCTTC.

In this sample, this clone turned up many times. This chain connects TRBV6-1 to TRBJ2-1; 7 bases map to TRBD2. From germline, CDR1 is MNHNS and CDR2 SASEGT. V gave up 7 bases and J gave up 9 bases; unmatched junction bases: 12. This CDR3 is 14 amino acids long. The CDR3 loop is CASTEGIAGGEQFF. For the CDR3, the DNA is TGTGCCAGCACCGAGGGTATAGCGGGTGGTGAGCAGTTCTTC.

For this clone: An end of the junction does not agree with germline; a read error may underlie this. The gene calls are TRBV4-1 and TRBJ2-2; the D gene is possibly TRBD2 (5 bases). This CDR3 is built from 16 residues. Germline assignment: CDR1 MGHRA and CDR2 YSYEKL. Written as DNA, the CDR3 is TGCGCCAGCAGCCAAGAAAGGATCCTAGACTCCGGGGAACTGTTTTTT. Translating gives CASSQERILDSGELFF.

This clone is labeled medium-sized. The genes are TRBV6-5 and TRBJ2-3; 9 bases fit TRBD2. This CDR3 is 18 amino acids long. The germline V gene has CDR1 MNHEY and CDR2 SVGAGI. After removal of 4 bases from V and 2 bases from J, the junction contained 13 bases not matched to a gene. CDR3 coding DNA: TGTGCCAGCAGTTTTAGGGGGGTGCGGGAGGGCCTCACAGATACGCAGTATTTT. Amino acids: CASSFRGVREGLTDTQYF.

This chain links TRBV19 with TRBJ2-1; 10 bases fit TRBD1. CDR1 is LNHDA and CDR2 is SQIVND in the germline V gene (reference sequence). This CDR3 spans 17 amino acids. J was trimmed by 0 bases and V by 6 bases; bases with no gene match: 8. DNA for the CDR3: TGTGCCAGTAGGAAGACAGGGGGCAAGGGCTCCTACAATGAGCAGTTCTTC. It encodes CASRKTGGKGSYNEQFF.

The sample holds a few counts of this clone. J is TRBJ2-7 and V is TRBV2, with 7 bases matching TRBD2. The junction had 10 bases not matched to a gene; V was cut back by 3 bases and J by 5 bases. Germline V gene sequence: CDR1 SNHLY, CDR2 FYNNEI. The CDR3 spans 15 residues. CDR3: CASSESGNQRHEQYF. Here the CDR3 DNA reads TGTGCCAGCAGTGAGAGCGGGAATCAAAGACACGAGCAGTACTTC.

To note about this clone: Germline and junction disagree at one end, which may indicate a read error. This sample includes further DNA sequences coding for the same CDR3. CDR3: CASSPRTSGGTETKYF. The DNA of the CDR3 is TGCGCCAGCAGCCCACGGACTAGCGGAGGGACAGAGACCAAGTACTTC. This chain joins TRBV5-1 and TRBJ2-5; TRBD2 matches at 10 bases. Per the germline V gene, CDR1 is SGHRS and CDR2 is YFSETQ. The CDR3 has 16 amino acids.

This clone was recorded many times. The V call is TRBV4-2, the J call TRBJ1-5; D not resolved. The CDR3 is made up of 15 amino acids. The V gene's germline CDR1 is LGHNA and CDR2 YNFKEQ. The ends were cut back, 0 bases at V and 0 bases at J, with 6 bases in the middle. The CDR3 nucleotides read TGTGCCAGCAGCCAAGAGGAGTATAGCAATCAGCCCCAGCATTTT. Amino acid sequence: CASSQEEYSNQPQHF.

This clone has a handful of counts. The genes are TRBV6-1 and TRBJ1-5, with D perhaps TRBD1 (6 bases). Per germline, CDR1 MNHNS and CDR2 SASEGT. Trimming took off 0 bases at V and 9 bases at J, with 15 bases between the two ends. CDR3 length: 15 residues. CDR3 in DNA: TGTGCCAGCAGTGAAGCGTGGCAGGGGCGGTGGCCCCAGCATTTT. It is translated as CASSEAWQGRWPQHF.

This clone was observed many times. This chain's CDR3 is CASQNRQGMEYF. As DNA, the CDR3 is TGTGCCAGCCAAAACCGACAGGGGATGGAGTATTTT. The V gene is TRBV5-4, the J gene TRBJ2-3; 8 nucleotides match TRBD1. CDR1 SGHNT and CDR2 YYREEE come from the germline V gene (reference sequence). The CDR3 has 12 amino acids. V was pared by 7 bases and J by 13 bases, with 11 bases of the junction left unmatched.

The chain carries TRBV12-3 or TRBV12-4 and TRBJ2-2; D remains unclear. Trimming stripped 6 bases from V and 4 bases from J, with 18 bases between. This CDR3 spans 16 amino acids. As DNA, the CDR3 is TGTGCCAGCAGCCCGGTAGAGATTTTGGGCACCGGGGAGCTGTTTTTT. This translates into CASSPVEILGTGELFF.

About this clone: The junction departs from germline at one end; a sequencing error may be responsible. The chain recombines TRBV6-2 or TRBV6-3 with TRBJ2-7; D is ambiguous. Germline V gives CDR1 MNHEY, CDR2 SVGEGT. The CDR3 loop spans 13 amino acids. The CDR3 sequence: CTSSLDATYEQYF. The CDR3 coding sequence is TGTACCAGCAGTTTGGACGCTACATACGAGCAGTACTTC.

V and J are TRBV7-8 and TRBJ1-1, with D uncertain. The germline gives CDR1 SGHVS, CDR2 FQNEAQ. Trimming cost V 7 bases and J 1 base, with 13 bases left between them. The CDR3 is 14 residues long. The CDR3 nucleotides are TGTGCCAGCACCCTCGAGCGGGGGAACACTGAAGCTTTCTTT. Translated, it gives CASTLERGNTEAFF.

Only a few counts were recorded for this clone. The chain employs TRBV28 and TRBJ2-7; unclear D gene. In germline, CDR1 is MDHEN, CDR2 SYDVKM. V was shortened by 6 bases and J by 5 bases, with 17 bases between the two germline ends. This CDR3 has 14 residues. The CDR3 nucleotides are TGTGCCAGCAGCCCTGCAGCCGTGGGGAACGAGCAGTACTTC. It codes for CASSPAAVGNEQYF. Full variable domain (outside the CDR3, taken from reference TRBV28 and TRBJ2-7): DVKVTQSSRYLVKRTGEKVFLECVQDMDHENMFWYRQDPGLGLRLIYFSYDVKMKEKGDIPEGYSVSREKKERFSLILESASTNQTSMYLCASSPAAVGNEQYFGPGTRLTVT.

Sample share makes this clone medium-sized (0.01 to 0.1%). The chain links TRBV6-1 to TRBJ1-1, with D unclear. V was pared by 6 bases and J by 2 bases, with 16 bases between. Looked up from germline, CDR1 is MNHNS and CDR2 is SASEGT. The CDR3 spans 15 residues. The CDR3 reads CASSPAAWGNTEAFF. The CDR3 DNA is TGTGCCAGCAGCCCAGCCGCGTGGGGTAACACTGAAGCTTTCTTT.

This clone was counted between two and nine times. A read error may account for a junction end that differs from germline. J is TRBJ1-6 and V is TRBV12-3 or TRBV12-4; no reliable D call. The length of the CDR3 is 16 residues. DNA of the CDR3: TGTGCCAGCCAACCCCACCGGGCAGGCGTTAATTCACCCCCCCACTTT. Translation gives CASQPHRAGVNSPPHF.